This TCR beta chain is drawn from a study of neurological immune-mediated disorders. Study-level points and caveats: The phylogenetic placement of 18 of 34 multiple sclerosis patients' repertoires in one related-CDR3 cluster constitutes a possible signature.

TCRdb re-derived calls from the 5' RACE reads in MiXCR, one entry per CDR3 protein. The sample yields over 35,000 distinct CDR3 sequences, around 4.3% seen once. This clonotype was observed a few times. Its antigen is unknown. The CDR3 sequence is 16 residues long. V dropped 2 bases and J dropped 1; count of bases not matched to a gene: 5. The germline V gene encodes CDR1 MNHEY and CDR2 SVGAGI. The V call is TRBV6-5, the J call TRBJ2-3; 8 nucleotides align to TRBD1. Input material: PBMCs. The clonotype was recovered from a woman in her fifties or sixties with multiple sclerosis. The CDR3 is CASSYRTGIGTDTQYF. The CDR3 DNA follows: TGTGCCAGCAGTTACCGGACAGGGATCGGCACAGATACGCAGTATTTT.